These T cell receptor beta chains were read from a single sample in a study of blood T cells in healthy people across ages. MiXCR was run by TCRdb on the 5' RACE reads, yielding one entry per CDR3 protein. Of hundreds of thousands of distinct CDR3 sequences listed, 35% to 60% are singletons. Sequencing input: blood. The receptors were sampled from an older man in good health. Each CDR3 is given with its conserved first and last residue. Each record gives: D gene, clone size, J gene, V gene, CDR3 DNA, CDR3 protein. The D gene is left open where the match is weak. Clone size is stated in some rows and not others, as once, few, many or a class when expanded.

>TRBD2|.|TRBJ2-1|TRBV5-6
TGTGCCAGCAGATTACTAGCGTCGGGCTATGAGCAGTTCTTC
CASRLLASGYEQFF
>.|few|TRBJ2-1|TRBV7-9
TGTGCCAGCAGCGTATCTCTAGGGAATGAGCAGTTCTTC
CASSVSLGNEQFF
>.|few|TRBJ1-1|TRBV7-2
TGTGCCAGCAGCAATAAGGGGGGTTTGGCAGCTTTCTTT
CASSNKGGLAAFF
>.|.|TRBJ2-1|TRBV5-1
TGCGCCGGCAGCTTGGCTCCGGGAGATTACAATGAGCAGTTCTTC
CAGSLAPGDYNEQFF
>.|.|TRBJ2-2|TRBV5-1
TGCGCCAGCAGCTTGCAAGGGGGAGGTACCACCGGGGAGCTGTTTTTT
CASSLQGGGTTGELFF
>.|.|TRBJ2-1|TRBV9
TGTGCCAGCAGCCGCGGGGACCACTCCAATGAGCAGTTCTTC
CASSRGDHSNEQFF
>TRBD1|.|TRBJ2-7|TRBV29-1
TGCAGCTCTACCGGGACAGGGAGTCACGAGCAGTACTTC
CSSTGTGSHEQYF
>.|.|TRBJ2-7|TRBV27
TGTGCCAGCACCCTCAGACCGGGGTACGCGCAGTACTTC
CASTLRPGYAQYF
>.|.|TRBJ2-1|TRBV6-4
TGTGCCAGCAGTGACTCAGAGGGCGACTACAATGAGCAGTTCTTC
CASSDSEGDYNEQFF
>.|.|TRBJ1-3|TRBV2
TGTGCCAGCAGTGAAGCGCTTCGGGGGGCGCGAGGAAACACCATATATTTT
CASSEALRGARGNTIYF
>TRBD2|few|TRBJ2-3|TRBV5-4
TGTGCCAGCAGAACGGGACTAGCGGATTTTAGCACAGATACGCAGTATTTT
CASRTGLADFSTDTQYF
>.|.|TRBJ2-1|TRBV12-3/TRBV12-4
TGTGCCAGCAGTTTAGTTGGGACCCCCTTACATGAGCAGTTCTTC
CASSLVGTPLHEQFF
>TRBD1|many|TRBJ2-7|TRBV29-1
TGCAGCGTTGAAGCCCGAGGGGGCAGTCCCCGCGAGCAGTACTTC
CSVEARGGSPREQYF
>TRBD2|many|TRBJ2-1|TRBV7-2
TGTGCCAGCAGCGTGGGACTAAACAATGAGCAGTTCTTC
CASSVGLNNEQFF
>.|few|TRBJ2-5|TRBV24-1
TGTGCCACCAGTGATCCCGTCAGGTCTCAAGAGACCCAGTACTTC
CATSDPVRSQETQYF
>TRBD1|.|TRBJ2-4|TRBV7-2
TGTGCCAGCAGCTTAGCCGGATCCGGGACAGGGGGGAACATTCAGTACTTC
CASSLAGSGTGGNIQYF
>.|few|TRBJ2-3|TRBV27
TGTGCCAGCAGTTTAGCGGGGTACGGAGATACGCAGTATTTT
CASSLAGYGDTQYF
>.|.|TRBJ1-2|TRBV6-4
TGTGCCAGCAGTGCCCGCGAGGATTTCTATGGCTACACCTTC
CASSAREDFYGYTF
>TRBD2|many|TRBJ2-2|TRBV11-2
TGTGCCAGCAGCTTAGGCCTAGCGGGAGGGTTTGACGGGGAGCTGTTTTTT
CASSLGLAGGFDGELFF
>.|.|TRBJ2-5|TRBV4-1
TGCGCCAGCGCCTTCCTGGGGGGGCGTTTAGAGACCCAGTACTTC
CASAFLGGRLETQYF
>TRBD1|.|TRBJ2-7|TRBV28
TGTGCCAGCAGTTCATGGGACAGGGCCTACGAGCAGTACTTC
CASSSWDRAYEQYF
>TRBD2|.|TRBJ2-7|TRBV28
TGTGCCCATGGGGTAGCGGGAGTGGCTTCCTACGAGCAGTACTTC
CAHGVAGVASYEQYF
>TRBD1|few|TRBJ2-7|TRBV25-1
TGTGCCAGCAGTGAAGGACAGGGTCTAAGCCCCCGCCGAGAGCAGTACTTC
CASSEGQGLSPRREQYF
>TRBD2|few|TRBJ2-1|TRBV29-1
TGCAGCGTTGAGGGGGGGACTAGCGGGAAGCTCGCCTACAATGAGCAGTTCTTC
CSVEGGTSGKLAYNEQFF
>TRBD2|.|TRBJ2-5|TRBV28
TGTGCCAGCAGCCACGGGGGGGGACTAGAGACCCAGTACTTC
CASSHGGGLETQYF
>.|.|TRBJ2-7|TRBV7-2
TGTGCCAGCAGCTTAAGAAACTTAGGCTCCTACAATGAGCAGTACTTC
CASSLRNLGSYNEQYF
>.|.|TRBJ2-1|TRBV7-8
TGTGCCAGCAGCTTAGGTGTGACAGGTGAGCAGTTCTTC
CASSLGVTGEQFF
>TRBD2|many|TRBJ2-1|TRBV7-8
TGTGCCAGCAGGCCTAGCGGGAGTTCGTACAATGAGCAGTTCTTC
CASRPSGSSYNEQFF
>TRBD2|few|TRBJ2-7|TRBV29-1
TGCAGCGTTGAAGCCCCGGCTAGCGGACTTTACGAGCAGTACTTC
CSVEAPASGLYEQYF
>TRBD1|.|TRBJ2-5|TRBV18
TGTGCCAGCTCACCTCAACAGGGGGGAGAGACCCAGTACTTC
CASSPQQGGETQYF
>TRBD1|.|TRBJ2-7|TRBV27
TGTGCCAGCAGTTTATCGCAGAAAGGACAGGGGGCGCGATACGAGCAGTACTTC
CASSLSQKGQGARYEQYF